Following are 29 T cell receptor beta chains from one sample sequenced in a study of blood T cell repertoires in COVID-19. Method: immunoSEQ multiplex PCR; TCRdb's copy keeps in-frame clones and lacks some. Of 90,000 to 100,000 clones listed, roughly 90% were seen once; the top ten hold 4.5% to 5.5%. Sequenced: peripheral blood. Source of these receptors: a man in his 60s with COVID-19, enrolled during active disease.

The J gene is TRBJ1-6, the V gene TRBV6-5; the match to TRBD1 covers 9 bases. CDR3 length equals 14 residues. V shed 4 bases, J shed 9 bases, and the junction held 4 bases outside the gene matches. Looked up from germline, CDR1 is MNHEY and CDR2 is SVGAGI. The chain's CDR3 is CASSFRDRVSPLHF. The CDR3 region has the DNA TGTGCCAGCAGTTTCCGGGACAGGGTTTCACCCCTCCACTTT.

The chain is built from TRBV7-2 and TRBJ2-7, with TRBD2 as a possible D gene (5 bases). The CDR3 contains 14 residues. Germline CDR1 and CDR2: SGHTA and FQGNSA. Trimming took off 5 bases at V and 2 bases at J, with 13 bases between the two ends. DNA of the CDR3: TGTGCCAGCAGCCTCAGCGGAGAGGCCTACGAGCAGTACTTC. Its translation: CASSLSGEAYEQYF.

The rearrangement uses TRBV7-9 and TRBJ1-1; D may be TRBD1 (5 bases). The V and J ends lost 7 bases and 5 bases respectively, with 14 bases between them. Looked up from germline, CDR1 is SEHNR and CDR2 is FQNEAQ (reference sequence). This CDR3 spans 13 amino acids. The CDR3 region is CASKPQGRTEAFF. CDR3 nucleotide sequence: TGTGCCAGCAAACCGCAGGGTCGGACTGAAGCTTTCTTT. The full variable domain, with the rest looked up from reference TRBV7-9 and TRBJ1-1, is DTGVSQNPRHKITKRGQNVTFRCDPISEHNRLYWYRQTLGQGPEFLTYFQNEAQLEKSRLLSDRFSAERPKGSFSTLEIQRTEQGDSAMYLCASKPQGRTEAFFGQGTRLTVV.

The V gene is TRBV28, the J gene TRBJ2-7; 13 bases align to TRBD2. Germline assignment: CDR1 MDHEN and CDR2 SYDVKM. The CDR3 sequence is 15 residues long. The ends lost 6 bases at V and 3 bases at J; junction bases unmatched: 5. Here the CDR3 DNA reads TGTGCCAGCAGCGGACTAGCGGGAGACAACTACGAGCAGTACTTC. It yields the protein CASSGLAGDNYEQYF.

V usage is TRBV6-6 and J usage is TRBJ2-5, with 10 bases that match TRBD1. This CDR3 has 15 amino acids. V gave up 4 bases and J gave up 5 bases; unmatched junction bases: 7. The germline CDR1 and CDR2 sequences are MNHNY and SVGAGI (reference sequence). The CDR3 sequence: CASSSRQGASETQYF. The CDR3 bases are TGTGCCAGCAGTTCTAGACAGGGGGCATCGGAGACCCAGTACTTC.

The chain combines TRBV12-3 or TRBV12-4 with TRBJ1-4; unclear D gene. CDR3 length equals 13 residues. V was shortened by 4 bases and J by 4 bases, with 7 bases between the two germline ends. CDR3 region: CASSSENNEKLFF. CDR3 DNA: TGTGCCAGCAGTTCAGAAAATAATGAAAAACTGTTTTTT.

V and J are TRBV2 and TRBJ2-3; 8 nucleotides agree with TRBD1. CDR1 is SNHLY and CDR2 is FYNNEI in the germline V gene. The CDR3 has 14 amino acids. The V and J ends lost 0 bases and 12 bases, in that order; junction bases with no gene match: 8. DNA for the CDR3: TGTGCCAGCAGTGAAGCGCTTATGACAGGGGACCAGTATTTT. This gives the protein CASSEALMTGDQYF.

CDR3 bases: TGTGCCACCAGTGATTTGGCAGGTGAAAAACTGTTTTTT. Translated: CATSDLAGEKLFF. The chain recombines TRBV24-1 with TRBJ1-4; D uncertain. The germline V gene has CDR1 KGHDR and CDR2 SFDVKD. V lost 0 bases, J lost 7 bases, and 5 bases lay in between. The CDR3 covers 13 residues.

This rearrangement joins TRBV11-3 to TRBJ2-3; 8 bases are a match to TRBD2. CDR3 length: 17 residues. V trimming: 1 base; J trimming: 1 base; junction bases outside the gene matches: 7. The germline V gene encodes CDR1 SGHNT and CDR2 YENEEA. The CDR3: CASSLVRGGAGTDTQYF. The DNA for the CDR3 is TGTGCCAGCAGCTTAGTACGGGGGGGGGCTGGCACAGATACGCAGTATTTT.

V and J are TRBV24-1 and TRBJ1-5, with no clear D. CDR3 size: 15 residues. Germline loops: CDR1 KGHDR, CDR2 SFDVKD. Between the trimmed V and J ends, which lost 3 bases and 0 bases, there was a span of 8 bases. Written as DNA, the CDR3 is TGTGCCACCAGTGATCCCGACAATAGCAATCAGCCCCAGCATTTT. This sequence encodes CATSDPDNSNQPQHF.

The chain combines TRBV9 with TRBJ1-1, with 8 nucleotides matching TRBD1. Germline CDR1 SGDLS, CDR2 YYNGEE. CDR3 length: 14 amino acids. V lost 4 bases to trimming and J lost 4 bases; unmatched junction nucleotides: 6. Here the CDR3 DNA reads TGTGCCAGCAGCCCCCATACAGGGGGCACTGAAGCTTTCTTT. It yields the protein CASSPHTGGTEAFF.

This sequence joins TRBV23-1 and TRBJ1-4; 9 bases are a match to TRBD1. TRBV23-1 is given ORF status, its function remaining uncertain. The CDR3 extends over 17 amino acids. CDR3 amino acids: CASLPRDRDKPNEKLFF. CDR3 DNA: TGCGCATCATTACCCCGGGACAGGGACAAGCCTAATGAAAAACTGTTTTTT.

This rearrangement joins TRBV18 to TRBJ2-1, with D maybe TRBD1 (5 bases). This CDR3 has 14 residues. Germline values: CDR1 KGHSH, CDR2 LQKENI. V was pared by 8 bases and J by 1 base, with 12 bases between. CDR3 DNA: TGTGCCAGCAAAGAAGGGGCTTCCTACAATGAGCAGTTCTTC. This sequence encodes CASKEGASYNEQFF.

The rearrangement links TRBV12-3 or TRBV12-4 to TRBJ2-1; TRBD1 might be the D (5 bases). This CDR3 is built from 13 residues. The ends were cut back, 1 base at V and 5 bases at J, with 6 bases in the middle. In DNA form, the CDR3 reads TGTGCCAGCAGTTTAGTGACAGACAATGAGCAGTTCTTC. This encodes CASSLVTDNEQFF.

To note about this clone: A junction end diverges from the germline sequence, so it may reflect a read error. This chain joins TRBV3-1 (or the pseudogene TRBV3-2) and TRBJ2-4; the match to TRBD1 covers 7 bases. This CDR3 has 11 residues. The germline CDR1 and CDR2 sequences are LGHDT and YNNKEL (reference sequence). CDR3 DNA: TGTGCCAGCAGTCACCGGGACAGCGTCATCTTC. This codes for CASSHRDSVIF.

This clone has a handful of counts. V usage is TRBV4-1 and J usage is TRBJ1-3, with TRBD1 as a possible D gene (6 bases). This CDR3 is built from 17 residues. Trimming took 4 bases from V and 0 from J, leaving 16 bases between them. Per germline, CDR1 MGHRA and CDR2 YSYEKL. CDR3 loop: CASSPRPRDISGNTIYF. CDR3 coding DNA: TGCGCCAGCAGCCCACGGCCCCGGGACATCTCTGGAAACACCATATATTTT.

The chain combines TRBV9 with TRBJ2-3, with 8 bases identical to TRBD1. The germline gives CDR1 SGDLS, CDR2 YYNGEE. This CDR3 is built from 15 residues. The V and J ends lost 3 bases and 2 bases, in that order; junction bases with no gene match: 5. The CDR3 sequence is CASSARQGNTDTQYF. The CDR3 nucleotides read TGTGCCAGCAGCGCCAGACAGGGGAACACAGATACGCAGTATTTT.

Of note for this clone: Other nucleotide sequences in the sample specify the same CDR3. The chain is built from TRBV5-1 and TRBJ2-1, with 14 bases aligning to TRBD2. This CDR3 region has 16 residues. With V trimmed by 4 bases and J by 7 bases, 7 bases remained unmatched. Germline V gene sequence: CDR1 SGHRS, CDR2 YFSETQ. CDR3 loop: CASSLAGLAGGNEQFF. As DNA, the CDR3 is TGCGCCAGCAGCCTCGCCGGACTAGCGGGAGGTAATGAGCAGTTCTTC. Based on the CDR3 plus reference TRBV5-1 and TRBJ2-1, the full variable domain is KAGVTQTPRYLIKTRGQQVTLSCSPISGHRSVSWYQQTPGQGLQFLFEYFSETQRNKGNFPGRFSGRQFSNSRSEMNVSTLELGDSALYLCASSLAGLAGGNEQFFGPGTRLTVL.

The chain employs TRBV13 and TRBJ2-3; D gene ambiguous. This CDR3 is 17 amino acids long. CDR1 PRHDT and CDR2 FYEKMQ come from the germline V gene (reference sequence). The germline V and J ends were trimmed by 0 bases and 0 bases, with 13 bases remaining between them. The CDR3 loop reads CASSLGPGGDSTDTQYF. CDR3 DNA sequence: TGTGCCAGCAGCTTAGGACCCGGCGGAGATAGCACAGATACGCAGTATTTT.

The rearrangement links TRBV7-6 to TRBJ1-2; no clear D. V was pared by 1 base and J by 0 bases, with 12 bases between. CDR1 SGHVS and CDR2 FNYEAQ come from the germline V gene. There are 16 residues in the CDR3. CDR3 residues: CASSLVAGETNYGYTF. The CDR3 region has the DNA TGTGCCAGCAGCTTAGTAGCCGGAGAGACTAACTATGGCTACACCTTC. Using reference TRBV7-6 and TRBJ1-2 for the parts outside the CDR3, the full variable domain is GAGVSQSPRYKVTKRGQDVALRCDPISGHVSLYWYRQALGQGPEFLTYFNYEAQQDKSGLPNDRFSAERPEGSISTLTIQRTEQRDSAMYRCASSLVAGETNYGYTFGSGTRLTVV.

This clone was detected a few times. CDR3 residues: CAWTPRDRAYEQYF. In DNA form, the CDR3 reads TGTGCCTGGACCCCTAGGGACAGAGCCTACGAGCAGTACTTC. J is TRBJ2-7 and V is TRBV30; 7 bases are a match to TRBD1. J gave up 2 bases and V 4 bases, and 8 bases lay outside the gene matches. This CDR3 has 14 residues. Germline V CDR1 and CDR2: GTSNPN, SVGIG (reference sequence).

The chain couples TRBV7-9 to TRBJ2-2; 10 nucleotides match TRBD1. The junction had 3 bases not matched to a gene; V was cut back by 0 bases and J by 2 bases. This CDR3 region has 17 residues. Per germline, CDR1 SEHNR and CDR2 FQNEAQ (reference sequence). CDR3 sequence reads: CASSLAGQGSNTGELFF. The DNA of the CDR3 is TGTGCCAGCAGCTTAGCGGGACAGGGGAGTAACACCGGGGAGCTGTTTTTT.

This clone was picked up a small number of times. V usage is TRBV7-3 and J usage is TRBJ2-3, with 7 nucleotides matching TRBD2. Looked up from germline, CDR1 is SGHTA and CDR2 is FQGTGA. Losses at the gene ends were 8 bases for V and 4 bases for J; bases not matched to a gene: 6. This CDR3 comprises 13 residues. In nucleotides, the CDR3 is TGTGCCAGCTCGCGGGAGTCGGCAGATACGCAGTATTTT. This codes for CASSRESADTQYF.

The chain uses TRBV7-2 and TRBJ2-5; D might be TRBD2 (6 bases). V lost 4 bases and J lost 3, with 12 bases in between. Looked up from germline, CDR1 is SGHTA and CDR2 is FQGNSA. This CDR3 region has 14 residues. CDR3 DNA: TGTGCCAGCAGCTCTTACACGGGAGAAGAGACCCAGTACTTC. This sequence encodes CASSSYTGEETQYF.

The chain couples TRBV25-1 to TRBJ1-2; the D gene is possibly TRBD1 (5 bases). Trimming took off 1 base at V and 1 base at J, with 7 bases between the two ends. This CDR3 spans 14 amino acids. Germline lookup yields CDR1 MGHDK and CDR2 SYGVNS. Here the CDR3 DNA reads TGTGCCAGCAGTGAATGGGGGGTTAACTATGGCTACACCTTC. Protein sequence: CASSEWGVNYGYTF.

The rearrangement links TRBV6-6 to TRBJ1-3; 7 positions match TRBD1. The CDR3 is 14 amino acids. Germline values: CDR1 MNHNY, CDR2 SVGAGI (reference sequence). Germline trimming cut 6 bases from V and 2 bases from J; bases unmatched to any gene: 4. CDR3 protein: CASSRGTAGNTIYF. The CDR3 DNA is TGTGCCAGCAGCCGAGGGACAGCTGGAAACACCATATATTTT.

J is TRBJ1-6 and V is TRBV6-5; perhaps TRBD1 as D (6 bases). The germline gives CDR1 MNHEY, CDR2 SVGAGI. CDR3 length: 16 residues. V was pared by 2 bases and J by 0 bases, with 8 bases between. CDR3 in amino acids: CASSYQGSSYNSPLHF. CDR3 bases: TGTGCCAGCAGTTACCAGGGGAGCTCCTATAATTCACCCCTCCACTTT.

This rearrangement joins TRBV3-1 (or the pseudogene TRBV3-2) to TRBJ2-1; TRBD2 matches at 10 bases. Germline assignment: CDR1 LGHDT and CDR2 YNNKEL (reference sequence). The length of the CDR3 is 16 residues. V dropped 4 bases and J dropped 1; count of bases not matched to a gene: 4. The CDR3 protein is CASSRPSGRSYNEQFF. The CDR3 DNA sequence: TGTGCCAGCAGCCGTCCTAGCGGGAGATCCTACAATGAGCAGTTCTTC.

The chain combines TRBV3-1 (or the pseudogene TRBV3-2) with TRBJ2-1; 8 bases line up with TRBD2. V was clipped by 4 bases and J by 2 bases; unmatched bases: 7. Per the germline V gene, CDR1 is LGHDT and CDR2 is YNNKEL (reference sequence). CDR3 length: 16 residues. The CDR3 spells CASSPLAGLTYNEQFF. In nucleotides, the CDR3 is TGTGCCAGCAGCCCCCTAGCGGGCTTGACCTACAATGAGCAGTTCTTC.